This T cell receptor beta chain was sequenced in a study of T cells after yellow fever vaccination. TCRdb recomputed calls from the 5' RACE reads with MiXCR, one row per CDR3 protein. This table has around 250,000 distinct CDR3 sequences, roughly 5% appearing once. The table lists this clonotype with many counts. Germline CDR1 and CDR2: SGHTA and FQGTGA. The CDR3 totals 13 residues. Trimming cost V 1 base and J 3 bases, with 3 bases left between them. V usage is TRBV7-3 and J usage is TRBJ1-4; no clear D. The receptor comes from a man aged 18 to 30 who received the YFV17D yellow fever vaccine. The material was CD4+ T cells sorted from PBMCs, obtained on the day of the yellow fever booster vaccination. CDR3 nucleotide sequence: TGTGCCAGCAGCTTAAGACCTAATGAAAAACTGTTTTTT. It specifies CASSLRPNEKLFF.